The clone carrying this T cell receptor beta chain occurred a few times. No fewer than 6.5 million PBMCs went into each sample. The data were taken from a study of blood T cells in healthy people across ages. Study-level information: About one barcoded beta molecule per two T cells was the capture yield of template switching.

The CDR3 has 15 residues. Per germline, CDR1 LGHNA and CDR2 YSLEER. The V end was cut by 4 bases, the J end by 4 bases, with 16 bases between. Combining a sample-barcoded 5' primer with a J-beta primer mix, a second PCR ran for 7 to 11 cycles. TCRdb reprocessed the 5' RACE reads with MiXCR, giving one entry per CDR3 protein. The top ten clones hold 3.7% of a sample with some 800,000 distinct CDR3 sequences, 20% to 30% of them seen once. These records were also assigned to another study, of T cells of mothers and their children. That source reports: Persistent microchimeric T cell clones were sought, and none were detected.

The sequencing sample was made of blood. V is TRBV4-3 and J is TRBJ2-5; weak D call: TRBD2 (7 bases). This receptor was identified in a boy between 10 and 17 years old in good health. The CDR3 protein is CASSPRGGGPETQYF. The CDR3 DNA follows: TGCGCCAGCAGCCCCAGAGGGGGGGGACCAGAGACCCAGTACTTC.